This T cell receptor (beta chain) appears in the sequencing data of a study of tumor-infiltrating lymphocytes in localized non-small cell lung cancer. Repertoires were generated with immunoSEQ multiplex PCR, while TCRdb's copy carries only in-frame clones and drops some. The repertoire has a few thousand clones, about 69% of them found once; the top ten carry about 18%. Study-wide findings and caveats: No T-cell fraction difference was seen between IM1 and IM2 tumors. Different pieces of the same tissue went to different assays, confounding technical variation with intratumor heterogeneity.

Germline V gene data show CDR1 as MGHDK and CDR2 as SYGVNS. CDR3 size: 14 residues. V was clipped by 7 bases and J by 6 bases, with 13 bases between them. This clone was seen more than once but under ten times. Its target is not known. This chain connects TRBV25-1 to TRBJ1-6; tentatively, D is TRBD1 (6 bases). The sample was uninvolved lung tissue not adjacent to the tumor. The TCR was taken from a human donor with non-small cell lung cancer. CDR3 region: CASNQGFFNSPLHF. The CDR3 nucleotides read TGTGCCAGCAACCAGGGGTTCTTTAATTCACCCCTCCACTTT.